This T cell receptor beta chain was retrieved from a study of cytomegalovirus exposure and HLA in healthy donors. The wider study: Earlier findings included about 120 million unique TCR beta sequences obtained from 150 million to 200 million T cells. Membership in the Caucasian-associated ancestry cluster was found for about four fifths of approximately 380 genotyped donors. General study findings and limits: Some segments of the V type, notably TRBV6-2 and TRBV6-3, were excluded as indistinguishable.

Vbeta (60) and Jbeta (13) primers were used in the PCR. Produced via immunoSEQ multiplex PCR; TCRdb's table is partial and in-frame only. The sample holds around 100,000 clones; more than 75% are singletons and the top ten take approximately 1.7%. For this clone: Its antigen is still unknown.

From germline, CDR1 is SGDLS and CDR2 YYNGEE. CDR3 size: 17 residues. Trimming at V came to 0 bases and at J to 0 bases, leaving 5 bases not matched to a gene. This clonotype was obtained from a middle-aged woman in good health and CMV-seronegative. The gene calls are TRBV9 and TRBJ2-1; 8 bases agree with TRBD2. The specimen was PBMCs. CDR3 nucleotides: TGTGCCAGCAGCGTAGACGGGAGGGCCCCCTCCTACAATGAGCAGTTCTTC. Protein: CASSVDGRAPSYNEQFF.